These 19 T cell receptor beta chains share one sample of origin, sequenced in a study of T-cell reconstitution after alpha-beta-depleted transplantation in children. It was with unique molecular identifiers that the TCRbeta library was prepared. In TCRdb, the PCR reads were re-called with MiXCR into one record per CDR3 protein. Of hundreds of thousands of distinct CDR3 sequences listed, over 25% are singletons. The starting material was PBMCs from the stem cell graft donor, obtained from the stem cell graft. All receptors come from a human donor who donated a stem cell graft to a child with aplastic anemia.

This clonotype was detected once. The genes are TRBV11-2 and TRBJ2-7; 13 bases match TRBD2. Germline trimming cut 4 bases from V and 4 bases from J; bases unmatched to any gene: 1. Germline V CDR1 and CDR2: SGHAT, FQNNGV. This CDR3 region has 14 residues. CDR3 nucleotide sequence: TGTGCCAGCAGCTCGGGACTAGCGGGATACGAGCAGTACGTC. It translates to CASSSGLAGYEQYV.

This chain links TRBV6-2 or TRBV6-3 with TRBJ2-1, with 10 bases aligning to TRBD2. This CDR3 region has 14 residues. V lost 4 bases to trimming and J lost 4 bases; unmatched junction nucleotides: 1. Germline lookup yields CDR1 MNHEY and CDR2 SVGEGT. CDR3 protein: CASSWTSGYNEQFF. The CDR3 nucleotides read TGTGCCAGCAGTTGGACTAGCGGTTACAATGAGCAGTTCTTC.

This clonotype turned up a few times. V and J are TRBV24-1 and TRBJ2-1; no clear D gene. Germline V gene sequence: CDR1 KGHDR, CDR2 SFDVKD. Trimming took 3 bases from V and 0 from J, leaving 11 bases between them. The length of the CDR3 is 16 residues. The CDR3 region is CATSDPYRSSYNEQFF. The CDR3, as DNA: TGTGCCACCAGTGATCCTTACCGGAGCTCCTACAATGAGCAGTTCTTC.

The chain recombines TRBV10-1 with TRBJ2-7, with 13 bases aligning to TRBD2. This CDR3 comprises 21 residues. V dropped 1 base and J dropped 6; count of bases not matched to a gene: 21. Germline V gene lookup returns CDR1 WNHNN and CDR2 SYGVQD (reference sequence). As DNA, the CDR3 is TGCGCCAGCAGTGAGTGGGGCTACACTAGGCCCCGGGGACTAGCGGGATGCGAGCAGTACGTC. This sequence encodes CASSEWGYTRPRGLAGCEQYV.

This chain connects TRBV6-2 or TRBV6-3 to TRBJ2-2; no firm D call. The V gene lost 2 bases and the J gene lost 7 bases, with 11 bases spanning the gap. The CDR3 is 14 amino acids. The germline V gene has CDR1 MNHEY and CDR2 SVGEGT. DNA of the CDR3: TGTGCCAGCAGTTACACTGGAGACGGCGGGGAGCTGTTTTTT. Translated: CASSYTGDGGELFF.

The chain is built from TRBV12-3 or TRBV12-4 and TRBJ2-7; D unresolved. The V gene lost 6 bases and the J gene lost 4 bases, with 10 bases spanning the gap. The CDR3 has 12 amino acids. The CDR3 DNA sequence: TGTGCCAGCAGCTTTGGACCTTACGAGCAGTACGTC. It is translated as CASSFGPYEQYV.

This clonotype was observed once. The chain couples TRBV29-1 to TRBJ2-5; a weak D match, TRBD2 (6 bases). From germline, CDR1 is SQVTM and CDR2 ANQGSEA. This CDR3 contains 12 residues. V was cut by 6 bases and J by 6 bases, with 14 bases left in between. The CDR3 is CSVNRGGKTQYF. CDR3 nucleotide sequence: TGCAGCGTCAACCGAGGAGGGAAGACCCAGTACTTC.

This clonotype was detected only a few times. The rearrangement joins TRBV6-1 to TRBJ1-1; D call uncertain. Deletions cut 6 bases from V and 5 bases from J, with 10 bases between. CDR3 length: 12 residues. Germline V gives CDR1 MNHNS, CDR2 SASEGT. The CDR3 DNA follows: TGTGCCAGCAGAGCCGGGTTGACTGAAGCTTTCTTT. Translated: CASRAGLTEAFF.

The chain links TRBV19 to TRBJ1-1; perhaps TRBD1 as D (6 bases). CDR3 length equals 15 residues. Germline CDR1 is LNHDA and CDR2 is SQIVND (reference sequence). Trimming took 2 bases from V and 1 from J, leaving 11 bases between them. Written as DNA, the CDR3 is TGTGCCAGTAGTATATCAGCCAGGGGGAACACTGAAGCTTTCTTT. Its protein product is CASSISARGNTEAFF.

The V gene is TRBV5-1, the J gene TRBJ2-1; 9 bases agree with TRBD2. Germline CDR1 and CDR2: SGHRS and YFSETQ. The V and J ends lost 0 bases and 2 bases, in that order; junction bases with no gene match: 18. This CDR3 contains 21 residues. Here the CDR3 DNA reads TGCGCCAGCAGCTTGGCCGGGGTCACAAGACTTCCTAGCGGGACCTACAATGAGCAGTTCTTC. Protein sequence: CASSLAGVTRLPSGTYNEQFF.

In this sample, this clonotype turned up a few times. The chain joins TRBV11-2 to TRBJ2-1; D perhaps matches TRBD1 (7 bases). CDR3 length: 15 amino acids. CDR1 and CDR2 from the germline V gene are SGHAT and FQNNGV. Trimming took 6 bases from V and 8 from J, leaving 20 bases between them. The CDR3 region has the DNA TGTGCCAGCAGGCGGGACCAGACAGGGACCCATGAGCAGTTCTTC. This encodes CASRRDQTGTHEQFF.

This chain joins TRBV12-3 or TRBV12-4 and TRBJ2-1, with TRBD2 matching 12 bases. The CDR3 consists of 15 residues. J lost 3 bases, V lost 7 bases, and 4 bases had no gene match. The CDR3 sequence is CASISTSGSYNEQFF. In DNA form, the CDR3 reads TGTGCCAGCATCTCGACTAGCGGGAGCTACAATGAGCAGTTCTTC.

V usage is TRBV9 and J usage is TRBJ2-2; D remains unclear. Germline V gene sequence: CDR1 SGDLS, CDR2 YYNGEE. The length of the CDR3 is 15 residues. The germline V and J ends were trimmed by 3 bases and 1 base, with 10 bases remaining between them. This CDR3 is CASSGGGLNTGELFF. In nucleotides, the CDR3 is TGTGCCAGCAGCGGAGGTGGGTTGAACACCGGGGAGCTGTTTTTT.

This clonotype was detected only a few times. V usage is TRBV20-1 and J usage is TRBJ2-4; TRBD2 is a possible D gene (5 bases). The V gene's germline CDR1 is DFQATT and CDR2 SNEGSKA (reference sequence). V was shortened by 2 bases and J by 6 bases, with 17 bases between the two germline ends. The CDR3 has 15 amino acids. CDR3 protein: CSARSFRGEGNIQYF. The CDR3 region has the DNA TGCAGTGCTAGATCCTTTCGCGGTGAGGGAAACATTCAGTACTTC.

The CDR3 DNA sequence: TGTGCCAGCAGCTCAAGAGAATACGAGCAGTACTTC. This gives the protein CASSSREYEQYF. The rearrangement links TRBV5-4 to TRBJ2-7; D not resolved. The CDR3 has 12 amino acids. Germline V gene data show CDR1 as SGHNT and CDR2 as YYREEE (reference sequence). V dropped 3 bases and J dropped 4 bases, with 8 bases sitting between them. The full variable domain, its missing parts supplied by reference TRBV5-4 and TRBJ2-7, is ETGVTQSPTHLIKTRGQQVTLRCSSQSGHNTVSWYQQALGQGPQFIFQYYREEENGRGNFPPRFSGLQFPNYSSELNVNALELDDSALYLCASSSREYEQYFGPGTRLTVT.

This clonotype was observed a few times. The chain is built from TRBV7-2 and TRBJ2-1, with D possibly being TRBD2 (5 bases). Germline V lookup: CDR1 SGHTA, CDR2 FQGNSA. The CDR3 extends over 15 amino acids. The ends were cut back, 3 bases at V and 8 bases at J, with 17 bases in the middle. Here the CDR3 reads CASSFLKGKRDEQFF. The DNA of the CDR3 is TGTGCCAGCAGCTTCCTTAAAGGGAAGAGGGATGAGCAGTTCTTC.

The chain employs TRBV7-9 and TRBJ2-5; D possibly corresponds to TRBD2 (7 bases). V was shortened by 5 bases and J by 2 bases, with 18 bases between the two germline ends. Looked up from germline, CDR1 is SEHNR and CDR2 is FQNEAQ (reference sequence). There are 16 residues in the CDR3. This CDR3 reads CASSSLGGVQQETQYF. CDR3 nucleotides: TGTGCCAGCAGCAGTTTAGGGGGGGTCCAACAAGAGACCCAGTACTTC.

The chain recombines TRBV5-5 with TRBJ2-2; 8 bases fit TRBD2. The CDR3 runs to 15 residues. Germline V gives CDR1 SGHKS, CDR2 YYEKEE (reference sequence). J was trimmed by 1 base and V by 4 bases; bases with no gene match: 3. The CDR3 sequence: CASSISGMNTGELFF. CDR3 DNA: TGTGCCAGCAGCATTAGCGGGATGAACACCGGGGAGCTGTTTTTT.

This clonotype was observed a handful of times. V usage is TRBV10-3 and J usage is TRBJ2-1; D is undetermined. The CDR3 covers 14 residues. Trimming stripped 0 bases from V and 8 bases from J, with 11 bases between. Germline assignment: CDR1 ENHRY and CDR2 SYGVKD. CDR3 residues: CAISESTRNDEQFF. The DNA of the CDR3 is TGTGCCATCAGTGAGTCCACCAGGAACGATGAGCAGTTCTTC.